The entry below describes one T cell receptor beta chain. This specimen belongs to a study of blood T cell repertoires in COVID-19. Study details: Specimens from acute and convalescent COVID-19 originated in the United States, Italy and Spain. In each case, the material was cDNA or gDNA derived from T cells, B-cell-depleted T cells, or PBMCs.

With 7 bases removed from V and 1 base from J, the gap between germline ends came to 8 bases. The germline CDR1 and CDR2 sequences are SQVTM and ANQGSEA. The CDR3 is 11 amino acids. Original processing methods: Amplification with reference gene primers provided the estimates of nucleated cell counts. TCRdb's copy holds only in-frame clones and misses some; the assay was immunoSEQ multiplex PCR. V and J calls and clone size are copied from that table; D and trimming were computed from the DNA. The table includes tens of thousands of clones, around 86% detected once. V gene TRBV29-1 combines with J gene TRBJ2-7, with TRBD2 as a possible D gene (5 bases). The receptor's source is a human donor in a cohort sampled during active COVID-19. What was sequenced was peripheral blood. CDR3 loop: CSAGLSYEQYF. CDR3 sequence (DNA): TGCAGCGCCGGACTTTCCTACGAGCAGTACTTC.